The T cell receptor beta chain described here comes from a study of identical twins. TCRdb used MiXCR to reprocess the 5' RACE reads, holding one entry per CDR3 protein. Of around 240,000 distinct CDR3 sequences in the sample, 7% were seen once. This CDR3 has 14 residues. The germline V and J ends were trimmed by 3 bases and 4 bases, with 11 bases remaining between them. CDR1 is SGDLS, CDR2 YYNGEE, per germline. This clonotype came up a few times. In addition, the sample was reused for a study of yellow fever vaccine responses in identical twins.

The specimen sequenced was memory (CD45RO+) T cells sorted from blood. This TCR was sampled from a woman younger than 35 in good health. J is TRBJ2-1 and V is TRBV9; D not certain. CDR3 amino acids: CASSATDQYNEQFF. The CDR3, as DNA: TGTGCCAGCAGCGCAACTGATCAATACAATGAGCAGTTCTTC.